This T cell receptor (beta chain) was obtained from a study of control samples from healthy donors and cancer patients. Profiled with immunoSEQ multiplex PCR; TCRdb holds only in-frame clones, not every one. This sample has about 190,000 clones; about 90% occur once, and the top ten carry less than 2%. This clone was counted a few times. The V gene lost 5 bases and the J gene lost 3 bases, with 20 bases spanning the gap. The CDR3 consists of 16 residues. The germline CDR1 and CDR2 sequences are SGHDT and YYEEEE. The genes are TRBV5-6 and TRBJ1-2; D may be TRBD1 (6 bases). The origin of this receptor is a man aged 25 to 45 in good health. The sample taken for sequencing was blood. The CDR3 DNA follows: TGTGCCAGCAGATACCGACAGGATGCGGGGTACTATGGCTACACCTTC. Protein sequence: CASRYRQDAGYYGYTF.